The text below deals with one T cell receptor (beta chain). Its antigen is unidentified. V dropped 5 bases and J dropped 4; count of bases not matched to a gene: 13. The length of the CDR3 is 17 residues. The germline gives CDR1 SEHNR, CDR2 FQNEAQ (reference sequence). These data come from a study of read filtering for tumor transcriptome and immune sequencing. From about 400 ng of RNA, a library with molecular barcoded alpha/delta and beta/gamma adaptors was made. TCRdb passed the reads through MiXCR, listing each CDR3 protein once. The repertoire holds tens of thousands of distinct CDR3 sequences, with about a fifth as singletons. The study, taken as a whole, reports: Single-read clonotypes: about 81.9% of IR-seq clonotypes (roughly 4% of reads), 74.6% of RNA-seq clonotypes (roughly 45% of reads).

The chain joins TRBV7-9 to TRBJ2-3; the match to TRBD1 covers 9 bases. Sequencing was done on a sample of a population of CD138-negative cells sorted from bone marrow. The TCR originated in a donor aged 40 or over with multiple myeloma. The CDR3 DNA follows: TGTGCCAGCAGCCAGACAACCGGGACAGGGTTAGCAGATACGCAGTATTTT. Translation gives CASSQTTGTGLADTQYF.